In this sample, the clone carrying this T cell receptor (beta chain) turned up many times. The antigen is unknown. The data are from a study of molecular identifiers for immune sequencing clone quantification. As for the study in general: Across replicate runs, RNA obtained from approximately 20,000 or 100,000 naive CD8 cells was divided into five, with four undergoing sequencing. Study-level findings and limits: Clonotypes topping 20 RNA copies carried over 99% of effector molecules but under 1% of naive ones.

The CDR3 runs 15 residues. Deletions cut 4 bases from V and 0 bases from J, with 12 bases between. The germline CDR1 and CDR2 sequences are SEHNR and FQNEAQ (reference sequence). A CD8+CD4-CCR7+CD45RA+ phenotype served as the sorting definition for naive CD8 T cells. Bulk libraries came from a prior protocol with listed TCR primers. TCRdb reanalysed the PCR reads using MiXCR and keeps one entry per CDR3 protein. The data hold roughly 50,000 distinct CDR3 sequences, with 20% to 25% observed a single time. The TCR was taken from a human donor in good health. Some libraries in this study had Jurkat cell RNA spiked in. V and J are TRBV7-9 and TRBJ1-2; maybe TRBD1 (6 bases). The sequenced sample consisted of naive CD8+ T cells from blood, with Jurkat cell RNA spiked in. Subset defined: FACS-sorted CD8+CD4-CCR7+CD45RA+ naive T cells. The CDR3 DNA follows: TGTGCCAGCAGCTACCGGGACACAGCTAACTATGGCTACACCTTC. Protein: CASSYRDTANYGYTF. The full variable domain, with the rest looked up from reference TRBV7-9 and TRBJ1-2, is DTGVSQNPRHKITKRGQNVTFRCDPISEHNRLYWYRQTLGQGPEFLTYFQNEAQLEKSRLLSDRFSAERPKGSFSTLEIQRTEQGDSAMYLCASSYRDTANYGYTFGSGTRLTVV.